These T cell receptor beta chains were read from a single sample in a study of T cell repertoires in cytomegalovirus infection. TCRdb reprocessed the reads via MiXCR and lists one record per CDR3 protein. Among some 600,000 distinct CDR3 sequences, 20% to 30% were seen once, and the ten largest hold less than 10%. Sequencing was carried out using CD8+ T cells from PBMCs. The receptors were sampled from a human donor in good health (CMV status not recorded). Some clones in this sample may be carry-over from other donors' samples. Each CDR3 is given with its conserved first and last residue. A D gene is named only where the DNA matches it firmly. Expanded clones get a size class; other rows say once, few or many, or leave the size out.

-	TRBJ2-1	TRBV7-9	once	CASSLRAQFF	TGTGCCAGCAGCTTACGTGCGCAGTTCTTC
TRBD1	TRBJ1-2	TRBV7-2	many	CASSSNEINRGLDYGYTF	TGTGCCAGCAGCTCCAATGAGATCAACAGGGGGCTAGACTATGGCTACACCTTC
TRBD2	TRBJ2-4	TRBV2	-	CASSFLDLAGKNIQYF	TGTGCCAGCAGTTTCTTGGACCTAGCGGGGAAAAACATTCAGTACTTC
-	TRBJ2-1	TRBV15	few	CATSRDLLGEENEQFF	TGTGCCACCAGCAGAGATCTCTTGGGGGAGGAGAATGAGCAGTTCTTC
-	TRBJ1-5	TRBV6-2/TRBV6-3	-	CASSYPRSNQPQHF	TGTGCCAGCAGTTACCCCCGGAGCAATCAGCCCCAGCATTTT
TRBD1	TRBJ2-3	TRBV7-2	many	CASSAYRGVDTQYF	TGTGCCAGCAGCGCCTACAGGGGTGTAGATACGCAGTATTTT
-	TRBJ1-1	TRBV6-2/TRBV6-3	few	CASSYFGTGDEAFF	TGTGCCAGCAGTTACTTCGGCACAGGAGATGAAGCTTTCTTT
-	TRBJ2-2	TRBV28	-	CASSLGRGTNGGELFF	TGTGCCAGCAGTTTAGGTAGAGGGACGAATGGCGGGGAGCTGTTTTTT
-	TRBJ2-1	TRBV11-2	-	CANSLNIQVEQFF	TGTGCCAACAGTCTGAACATACAGGTAGAACAGTTCTTC
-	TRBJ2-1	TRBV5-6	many	CASSSFIESYNEQFF	TGTGCCAGCAGCTCATTCATTGAGTCCTACAATGAGCAGTTCTTC
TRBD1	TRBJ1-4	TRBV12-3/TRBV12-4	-	CASRGQGATNEKLFF	TGTGCCAGCAGGGGACAGGGGGCAACTAATGAAAAACTGTTTTTT
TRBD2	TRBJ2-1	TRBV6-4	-	CASKVLAGEYNEQFF	TGTGCCAGCAAAGTACTAGCGGGGGAATACAATGAGCAGTTCTTC
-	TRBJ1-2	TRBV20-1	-	CSAIGGRESEDGYTF	TGCAGTGCTATCGGGGGGCGGGAAAGCGAAGATGGCTACACCTTC
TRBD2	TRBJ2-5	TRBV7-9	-	CASSFTSGGSPQETQYF	TGTGCCAGCAGCTTCACTAGCGGGGGGTCCCCACAAGAGACCCAGTACTTC
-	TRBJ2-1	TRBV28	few	CASSFPGSVGRGRVDEQFF	TGTGCCAGCAGTTTCCCCGGGTCCGTTGGCAGGGGAAGGGTGGATGAGCAGTTCTTC